These 5 T cell receptor beta chains were all obtained from the same sample, sequenced in a study of T cells in localized non-small cell lung cancer. Produced via immunoSEQ multiplex PCR; TCRdb's table is partial and in-frame only. The table lists tens of thousands of clones, roughly 84% of them singletons. The sequencing here drew on PBMCs, taken before any cancer treatment. All receptors derive from a man aged 35-75 years with stage II lung adenocarcinoma.

CDR3 sequence: CAWRGGIRQRGEKLFF. The CDR3 bases are TGTGCCTGGAGGGGGGGTATCCGACAACGGGGCGAAAAACTGTTTTTT. V gene TRBV30 combines with J gene TRBJ1-4, with D perhaps TRBD1 (5 bases). The germline V and J ends were trimmed by 3 bases and 8 bases, with 22 bases remaining between them. The CDR3 extends over 16 amino acids. Germline assignment: CDR1 GTSNPN and CDR2 SVGIG (reference sequence). Full variable domain (outside the CDR3, taken from reference TRBV30 and TRBJ1-4): SQTIHQWPATLVQPVGSPLSLECTVEGTSNPNLYWYRQAAGRGLQLLFYSVGIGQISSEVPQNLSASRPQDRQFILSSKKLLLSDSGFYLCAWRGGIRQRGEKLFFGSGTQLSVL.

The genes are TRBV6-5 and TRBJ2-7; 7 bases map to TRBD1. The CDR3 consists of 13 residues. V shed 6 bases, J shed 1 base, and the junction held 3 bases outside the gene matches. Germline lookup yields CDR1 MNHEY and CDR2 SVGAGI. The CDR3 here is CASSSGQSYEQYF. In nucleotides, the CDR3 is TGTGCCAGCAGCTCGGGACAGTCCTACGAGCAGTACTTC.

The CDR3: CASSLAGDGEQFF. In DNA form, the CDR3 reads TGTGCCAGCTCACTTGCAGGGGACGGTGAGCAGTTCTTC. This chain links TRBV18 with TRBJ2-1; a weak D match, TRBD1 (6 bases). V was pared by 4 bases and J by 9 bases, with 13 bases between. The CDR3 has 13 amino acids. Germline loops: CDR1 KGHSH, CDR2 LQKENI.

This sequence joins TRBV5-1 and TRBJ2-2, with no clear D. V was pared by 0 bases and J by 1 base, with 7 bases between. Per germline, CDR1 SGHRS and CDR2 YFSETQ. This CDR3 has 15 residues. The CDR3 here is CASSLGDLNTGELFF. The DNA for the CDR3 is TGCGCCAGCAGCTTGGGGGATCTGAACACCGGGGAGCTGTTTTTT.

The chain employs TRBV20-1 and TRBJ1-2; D unresolved. This CDR3 spans 11 amino acids. Germline V CDR1 and CDR2: DFQATT, SNEGSKA (reference sequence). Trimming took 1 base from V and 4 from J, leaving 4 bases between them. CDR3 amino acids: CSARAGYGYTF. In nucleotides, the CDR3 is TGCAGTGCTAGAGCCGGCTATGGCTACACCTTC.